The source of this T cell receptor (beta chain) is a study of human T cells and chemical hapten exposure. Study background: Patch tests of 0.01% DPC on the upper back were read at 6 days. Small pooled library volume differences mainly caused per-sample TCR yield variation.

TCRdb reprocessed the RACE reads with MiXCR, giving one entry per CDR3 protein. The sample has about 54,000 distinct CDR3 sequences, more than 9% seen once. This clonotype was detected only a few times. The V segment lost 5 bases and the J segment 11 bases; nucleotides outside the gene matches: 11. The CDR3 contains 14 residues. Germline assignment: CDR1 SEHNR and CDR2 FQNEAQ (reference sequence). Time point meaning: patch test 2, 6 weeks after DPC sensitization. Treatment: therapeutic diphenylcyclopropenone sensitization with weekly scalp DPC. Drawing of blood took place ahead of applying each patch test. The starting material, unfractionated whole blood, was used for total RNA extraction.

Sequencing used whole blood, obtained in connection with sensitization to the hapten diphenylcyclopropenone (DPC). The TCR sequence derives from a woman aged 45-65 years with alopecia areata. Some clones in this sample may be carry-over from other donors' samples. The J gene is TRBJ1-1, the V gene TRBV7-9; 10 bases are shared with TRBD1. The CDR3 region is CASSKGQGFDEAFF. The CDR3, as DNA: TGTGCCAGCAGCAAGGGACAGGGGTTTGATGAGGCTTTCTTT.